This T cell receptor (beta chain) comes out of a study of technical replicates of blood from four donors. This clone was recorded only once. Sequencing was performed with immunoSEQ multiplex PCR; in TCRdb, only in-frame clones are kept and a portion is missing. Found here are under 65,000 clones, 75% to 90% of them singletons; the top ten hold 5.1%. Material for sequencing was PBMCs. This receptor was taken from a human donor in good health. Some clones in this sample may be carry-over from other donors' samples.

CDR3 residues: CASSFGDRASNTGELFF. Written as DNA, the CDR3 is TGTGCCAGCAGCTTCGGGGACAGGGCTTCGAACACCGGGGAGCTGTTTTTT. This rearrangement joins TRBV7-9 to TRBJ2-2; 9 bases line up with TRBD1. The ends lost 3 bases at V and 0 bases at J; junction bases unmatched: 5. This CDR3 spans 17 amino acids. CDR1 and CDR2 from the germline V gene are SEHNR and FQNEAQ (reference sequence). Using reference TRBV7-9 and TRBJ2-2 for the parts outside the CDR3, the full variable domain is DTGVSQNPRHKITKRGQNVTFRCDPISEHNRLYWYRQTLGQGPEFLTYFQNEAQLEKSRLLSDRFSAERPKGSFSTLEIQRTEQGDSAMYLCASSFGDRASNTGELFFGEGSRLTVL.